Listed below are T cell receptor beta chains from one sample, sequenced in a study of beta chain features in type 1 diabetes. Repertoires were generated with immunoSEQ multiplex PCR, while TCRdb's copy carries only in-frame clones and drops some. The profile shows some 330,000 clones, 10% to 15% of them singletons. The sample consisted of naive CD4+ T cells from blood. These receptors were taken from a woman younger than 30 with type 1 diabetes. Both conserved end residues are part of each CDR3. Each record gives: D gene, CDR3 length, clone size, J gene, V gene, CDR3 protein. The D gene is left open where the match is weak. Rows may omit the clone size; those that give it use once, few, many or a size class.

D gene: TRBD1
CDR3 length: 15
clone size: .
J gene: TRBJ1-2
V gene: TRBV9
CDR3 protein: CASSRQGPSETGYTF

D gene: TRBD2
CDR3 length: 17
clone size: .
J gene: TRBJ2-3
V gene: TRBV11-2
CDR3 protein: CASSLVQRSSGDDTQYF

D gene: TRBD1
CDR3 length: 14
clone size: few
J gene: TRBJ1-1
V gene: TRBV18
CDR3 protein: CASSPLGDRLEAFF

D gene: TRBD1
CDR3 length: 16
clone size: .
J gene: TRBJ2-7
V gene: TRBV25-1
CDR3 protein: CASSAWDRGHSYEQYF

D gene: .
CDR3 length: 14
clone size: few
J gene: TRBJ1-2
V gene: TRBV21-1
CDR3 protein: CASSNGGSDYGYTF

D gene: .
CDR3 length: 16
clone size: few
J gene: TRBJ1-1
V gene: TRBV5-1
CDR3 protein: CASSFLGGAMNTEAFF

D gene: TRBD1
CDR3 length: 18
clone size: .
J gene: TRBJ2-1
V gene: TRBV7-9
CDR3 protein: CASSLGTGGHSSYNEQFF

D gene: .
CDR3 length: 15
clone size: .
J gene: TRBJ1-5
V gene: TRBV4-3
CDR3 protein: CASSQALISNQPQHF

D gene: .
CDR3 length: 14
clone size: few
J gene: TRBJ2-7
V gene: TRBV29-1
CDR3 protein: CSVELRRASYEQYF

D gene: .
CDR3 length: 13
clone size: .
J gene: TRBJ1-2
V gene: TRBV5-1
CDR3 protein: CASSTRQGSGYTF

D gene: TRBD1
CDR3 length: 13
clone size: few
J gene: TRBJ1-2
V gene: TRBV28
CDR3 protein: CASRPDRRNGYTF

D gene: TRBD2
CDR3 length: 17
clone size: few
J gene: TRBJ2-1
V gene: TRBV9
CDR3 protein: CASSAGLAGTTYNEQFF

D gene: .
CDR3 length: 13
clone size: few
J gene: TRBJ2-5
V gene: TRBV6-5
CDR3 protein: CASSYRGLETQYF

D gene: .
CDR3 length: 12
clone size: few
J gene: TRBJ1-2
V gene: TRBV9
CDR3 protein: CASSVVTGVYTF

D gene: .
CDR3 length: 10
clone size: .
J gene: TRBJ2-1
V gene: TRBV20-1
CDR3 protein: CSPTRDEQFF

D gene: .
CDR3 length: 13
clone size: .
J gene: TRBJ2-7
V gene: TRBV12-2
CDR3 protein: CASRIYPGDEQYF

D gene: TRBD1
CDR3 length: 16
clone size: .
J gene: TRBJ1-1
V gene: TRBV4-3
CDR3 protein: CASSQDLQGDWTEAFF

D gene: .
CDR3 length: 17
clone size: .
J gene: TRBJ2-7
V gene: TRBV25-1
CDR3 protein: CASSDSPPRGTPYEQYF

D gene: .
CDR3 length: 15
clone size: few
J gene: TRBJ2-3
V gene: TRBV4-3
CDR3 protein: CASSQDRGRTDTQYF

D gene: .
CDR3 length: 15
clone size: .
J gene: TRBJ2-2
V gene: TRBV18
CDR3 protein: CASSPSRLEMLELFF

D gene: .
CDR3 length: 16
clone size: .
J gene: TRBJ1-1
V gene: TRBV5-6
CDR3 protein: CASSQVHPDRDTEAFF

D gene: TRBD2
CDR3 length: 14
clone size: .
J gene: TRBJ2-7
V gene: TRBV6-1
CDR3 protein: CASRTGTSFYEQYF

D gene: TRBD1
CDR3 length: 11
clone size: .
J gene: TRBJ1-2
V gene: TRBV6-6
CDR3 protein: CASSSQGAQTF

D gene: .
CDR3 length: 18
clone size: .
J gene: TRBJ2-1
V gene: TRBV4-1
CDR3 protein: CASSQEFSGTPWRNEQFF

D gene: TRBD2
CDR3 length: 13
clone size: .
J gene: TRBJ2-5
V gene: TRBV10-3
CDR3 protein: CAISGTSSETQYF

D gene: TRBD2
CDR3 length: 13
clone size: .
J gene: TRBJ2-1
V gene: TRBV30
CDR3 protein: CAWSRLADNEQFF

D gene: TRBD2
CDR3 length: 13
clone size: few
J gene: TRBJ2-1
V gene: TRBV29-1
CDR3 protein: CSGGTSVHNEQFF

D gene: .
CDR3 length: 14
clone size: .
J gene: TRBJ1-4
V gene: TRBV5-1
CDR3 protein: CASSSRQAWGRLFF

D gene: .
CDR3 length: 13
clone size: .
J gene: TRBJ1-1
V gene: TRBV23-1
CDR3 protein: CASSQLPVAEAFF

D gene: .
CDR3 length: 13
clone size: few
J gene: TRBJ2-7
V gene: TRBV29-1
CDR3 protein: CSVDLGAAYEQYF

D gene: .
CDR3 length: 11
clone size: .
J gene: TRBJ2-7
V gene: TRBV5-1
CDR3 protein: CASSLGGEQYF

D gene: TRBD1
CDR3 length: 14
clone size: few
J gene: TRBJ2-6
V gene: TRBV27
CDR3 protein: CASRKGASANVLTF

D gene: TRBD1
CDR3 length: 15
clone size: few
J gene: TRBJ2-1
V gene: TRBV5-1
CDR3 protein: CASSFGTGSTDEQFF

D gene: .
CDR3 length: 15
clone size: .
J gene: TRBJ1-1
V gene: TRBV7-9
CDR3 protein: CASNPPGGMCTEAFF

D gene: .
CDR3 length: 14
clone size: few
J gene: TRBJ1-5
V gene: TRBV19
CDR3 protein: CASRGAAGNQPQHF

D gene: .
CDR3 length: 12
clone size: few
J gene: TRBJ2-7
V gene: TRBV30
CDR3 protein: CAGGDRIYEQYF

D gene: .
CDR3 length: 14
clone size: few
J gene: TRBJ2-5
V gene: TRBV14
CDR3 protein: CASSARDLQETQYF

D gene: .
CDR3 length: 13
clone size: few
J gene: TRBJ2-3
V gene: TRBV7-9
CDR3 protein: CASSRNIADTQYF

D gene: .
CDR3 length: 14
clone size: .
J gene: TRBJ2-1
V gene: TRBV11-2
CDR3 protein: CASSSPTGWSEQFF